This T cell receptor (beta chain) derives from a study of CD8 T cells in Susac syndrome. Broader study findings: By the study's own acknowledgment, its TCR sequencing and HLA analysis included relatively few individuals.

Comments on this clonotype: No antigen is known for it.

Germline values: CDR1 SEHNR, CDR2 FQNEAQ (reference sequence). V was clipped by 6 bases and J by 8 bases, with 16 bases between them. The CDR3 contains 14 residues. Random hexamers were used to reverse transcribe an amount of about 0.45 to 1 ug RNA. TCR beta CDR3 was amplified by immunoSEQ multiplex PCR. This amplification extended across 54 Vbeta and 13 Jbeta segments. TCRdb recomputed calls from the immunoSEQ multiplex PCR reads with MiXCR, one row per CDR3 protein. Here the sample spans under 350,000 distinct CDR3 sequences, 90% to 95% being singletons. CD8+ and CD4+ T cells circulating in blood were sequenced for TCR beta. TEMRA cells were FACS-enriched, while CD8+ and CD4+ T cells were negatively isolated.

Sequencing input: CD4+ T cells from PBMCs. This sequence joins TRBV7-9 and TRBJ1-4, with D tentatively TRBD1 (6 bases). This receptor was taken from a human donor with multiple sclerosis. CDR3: CASRSTGQPEKLFF. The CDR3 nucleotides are TGTGCCAGCAGATCGACAGGTCAACCCGAAAAACTGTTTTTT. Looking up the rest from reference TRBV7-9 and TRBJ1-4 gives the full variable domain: DTGVSQNPRHKITKRGQNVTFRCDPISEHNRLYWYRQTLGQGPEFLTYFQNEAQLEKSRLLSDRFSAERPKGSFSTLEIQRTEQGDSAMYLCASRSTGQPEKLFFGSGTQLSVL.